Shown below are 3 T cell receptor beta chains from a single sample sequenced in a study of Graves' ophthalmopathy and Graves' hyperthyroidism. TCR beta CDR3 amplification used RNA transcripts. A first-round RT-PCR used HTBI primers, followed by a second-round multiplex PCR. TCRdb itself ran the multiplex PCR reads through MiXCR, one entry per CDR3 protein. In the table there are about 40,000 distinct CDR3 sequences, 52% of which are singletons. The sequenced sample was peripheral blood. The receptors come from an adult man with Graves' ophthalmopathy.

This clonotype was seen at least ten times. This CDR3 is CASSLRQGLNSPLHF. CDR3 nucleotides: TGTGCCAGCAGCCTCCGACAGGGACTCAATTCACCCCTCCACTTT. The chain joins TRBV14 to TRBJ1-6, with 7 nucleotides matching TRBD1. CDR1 and CDR2 (germline): SGHDN, FVKESK. CDR3 size: 15 residues. The V gene end was trimmed by 4 bases and the J gene end by 7 bases; junction bases not matched to a gene: 7. The full variable domain, completed using reference TRBV14 and TRBJ1-6, is EAGVTQFPSHSVIEKGQTVTLRCDPISGHDNLYWYRRVMGKEIKFLLHFVKESKQDESGMPNNRFLAERTGGTYSTLKVQPAELEDSGVYFCASSLRQGLNSPLHFGNGTRLTVT.

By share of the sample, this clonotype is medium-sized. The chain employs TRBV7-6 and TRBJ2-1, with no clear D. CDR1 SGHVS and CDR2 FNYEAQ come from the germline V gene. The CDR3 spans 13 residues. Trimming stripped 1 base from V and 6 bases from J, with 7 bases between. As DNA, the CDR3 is TGTGCCAGCAGCTTAGGAACAGCCAATGAGCAGTTCTTC. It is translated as CASSLGTANEQFF.

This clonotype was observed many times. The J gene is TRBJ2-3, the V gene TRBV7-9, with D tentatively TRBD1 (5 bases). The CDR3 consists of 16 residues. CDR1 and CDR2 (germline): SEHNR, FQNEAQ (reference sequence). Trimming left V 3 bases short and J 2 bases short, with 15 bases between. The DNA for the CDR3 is TGTGCCAGCAGCTTTTCACAGAAAGGGGACACAGATACGCAGTATTTT. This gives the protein CASSFSQKGDTDTQYF. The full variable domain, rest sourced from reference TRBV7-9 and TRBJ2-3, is DTGVSQNPRHKITKRGQNVTFRCDPISEHNRLYWYRQTLGQGPEFLTYFQNEAQLEKSRLLSDRFSAERPKGSFSTLEIQRTEQGDSAMYLCASSFSQKGDTDTQYFGPGTRLTVL.